This T cell receptor beta chain came from a study of Graves' ophthalmopathy and Graves' hyperthyroidism. Using RNA transcripts, the TCR beta CDR3 regions were amplified. Amplification began with first-round RT-PCR using HTBI primers, then second-round multiplex PCR was performed. TCRdb re-called the multiplex PCR reads through MiXCR, storing one row per CDR3 protein. In the table there are 350,000 to 400,000 distinct CDR3 sequences, over 15% of which are singletons. Germline V gene data show CDR1 as MNHEY and CDR2 as SVGAGI. The CDR3 runs to 15 residues. Trimming left V 0 bases short and J 6 bases short, with 12 bases between. This clonotype was seen at least ten times.

Sequenced sample: peripheral blood. The chain combines TRBV6-5 with TRBJ1-5, with D possibly matching TRBD1 (5 bases). The receptor was isolated from a woman aged 18-29 years with stable Graves' hyperthyroidism. CDR3 in amino acids: CASSYSSTGGQPQHF. The CDR3 DNA reads as TGTGCCAGCAGTTACTCGAGCACAGGAGGTCAGCCCCAGCATTTT.